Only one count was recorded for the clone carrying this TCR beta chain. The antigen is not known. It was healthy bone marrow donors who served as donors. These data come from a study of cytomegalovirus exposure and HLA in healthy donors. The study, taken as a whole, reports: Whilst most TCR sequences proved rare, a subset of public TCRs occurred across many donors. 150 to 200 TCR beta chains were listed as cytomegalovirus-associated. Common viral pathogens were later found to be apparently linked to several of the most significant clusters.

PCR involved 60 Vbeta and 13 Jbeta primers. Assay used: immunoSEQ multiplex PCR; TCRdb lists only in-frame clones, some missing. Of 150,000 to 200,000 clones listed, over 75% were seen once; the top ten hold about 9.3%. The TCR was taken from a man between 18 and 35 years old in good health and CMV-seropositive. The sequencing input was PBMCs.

CDR3 region: CASSPPGGGWTGELFF. In nucleotides, the CDR3 is TGTGCCAGCAGCCCACCTGGCGGGGGTTGGACCGGGGAGCTGTTTTTT. V and J are TRBV11-2 and TRBJ2-2, with 7 bases that match TRBD2. This CDR3 is built from 16 residues. Germline values: CDR1 SGHAT, CDR2 FQNNGV. With V trimmed by 5 bases and J by 5 bases, 11 bases remained unmatched.